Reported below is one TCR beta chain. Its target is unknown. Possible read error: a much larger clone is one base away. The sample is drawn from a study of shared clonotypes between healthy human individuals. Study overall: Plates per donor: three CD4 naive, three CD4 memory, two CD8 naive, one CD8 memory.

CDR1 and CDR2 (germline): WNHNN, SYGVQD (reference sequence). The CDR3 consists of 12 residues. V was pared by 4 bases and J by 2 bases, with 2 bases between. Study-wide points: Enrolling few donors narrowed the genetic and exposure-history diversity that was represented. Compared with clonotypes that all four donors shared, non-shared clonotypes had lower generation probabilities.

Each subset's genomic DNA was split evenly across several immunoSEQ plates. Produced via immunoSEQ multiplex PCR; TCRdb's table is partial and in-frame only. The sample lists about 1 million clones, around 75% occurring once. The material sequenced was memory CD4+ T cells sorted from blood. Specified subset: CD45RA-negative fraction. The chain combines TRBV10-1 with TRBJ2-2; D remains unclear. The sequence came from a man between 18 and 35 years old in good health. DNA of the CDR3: TGCGCCAGCAGTGGAAACACCGGGGAGCTGTTTTTT. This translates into CASSGNTGELFF.